Listed here are 31 T cell receptor beta chains from one sample, sequenced in a study of CD4 and CD8 cells across lung adenocarcinoma regions. In TCRdb, the PCR reads were re-called with MiXCR into one record per CDR3 protein. Among more than 3,000 distinct CDR3 sequences listed, 45% to 65% were seen once. The sequenced sample was CD4+ T cells from the center of a lung tumor. The receptors derive from a female donor with lung adenocarcinoma. The CD4 and CD8 labels of this study may be unreliable.

A note on this clonotype: An end of the junction does not agree with germline; a read error may underlie this. CDR3 bases: TGTGCCGTCACGGGACTGAGAGGCAAAAACACGCAGTATTTC. Protein: CAVTGLRGKNTQYF. This sequence joins TRBV10-3 and TRBJ2-4, with a possible D match to TRBD2 (6 bases). The CDR3 consists of 14 residues. Looked up from germline, CDR1 is ENHRY and CDR2 is SYGVKD.

This clonotype came up once. The rearrangement links TRBV27 to TRBJ2-5; maybe TRBD2 (6 bases). The J call is in doubt because the DNA end fits TRBJ2-7 better. Germline V CDR1 and CDR2: MNHEY, SMNVEV (reference sequence). The length of the CDR3 is 14 residues. DNA for the CDR3: TGTGCCAGCAGTTTGGAGCGGGCGCCCTACGAGCAGTACTTC. Translated: CASSLERAPYEQYF.

By share of the sample, this clonotype is medium-sized. The chain couples TRBV6-1 to TRBJ2-1; the D is unclear. The better agreement between TRBJ2-7 and the DNA end casts doubt on the J call. CDR3 length equals 14 residues. Germline V gives CDR1 MNHNS, CDR2 SASEGT. CDR3 sequence reads: CASSEDQVVYEQYF. As DNA, the CDR3 is TGTGCCAGCAGTGAAGACCAGGTGGTCTACGAGCAGTACTTC.

This clonotype appeared a few times. The chain couples TRBV6-5 to TRBJ2-2; tentatively, D is TRBD1 (6 bases). CDR1 MNHEY and CDR2 SVGAGI come from the germline V gene. CDR3 length equals 15 residues. V lost 5 bases, J lost 2 bases, and 12 bases lay in between. CDR3 in amino acids: CASSPKDRNTGELFF. In DNA form, the CDR3 reads TGTGCCAGCAGTCCCAAGGACAGAAACACCGGGGAGCTGTTTTTT.

This clonotype was seen a handful of times. V usage is TRBV6-1 and J usage is TRBJ2-1; D gene ambiguous. TRBJ2-7 matches the DNA end more closely, so the J call is doubtful. The CDR3 consists of 14 residues. The germline V gene has CDR1 MNHNS and CDR2 SASEGT. DNA of the CDR3: TGTGCCAGCAGTGAACGTGTCGCCGGCAATGAGCAGTACTTC. Translated, it gives CASSERVAGNEQYF.

V is TRBV24-1 and J is TRBJ2-5; D is ambiguous. CDR1 is KGHDR and CDR2 is SFDVKD in the germline V gene. The CDR3 contains 15 residues. V lost 4 bases and J 11 bases, leaving 22 bases between the germline ends. The CDR3 nucleotides are TGTGCCACCAGTGACCCTAAAATTTCCGGGTTTGAGCAGTACTTC. Amino acid sequence: CATSDPKISGFEQYF.

The CDR3: CASSKTGTDTQYF. The CDR3 DNA reads as TGTGCCAGCAGTAAAACAGGCACAGATACGCAGTATTTT. The chain couples TRBV25-1 to TRBJ2-3; D remains unclear. This CDR3 has 13 residues. Germline assignment: CDR1 MGHDK and CDR2 SYGVNS. V dropped 5 bases and J dropped 1 base, with 7 bases sitting between them.

As to this clonotype: A junction boundary mismatches the germline segment, possibly from a read error. The rearrangement links TRBV6-1 to TRBJ1-6, with 9 bases aligning to TRBD1. The CDR3 runs to 14 residues. Germline V gene lookup returns CDR1 MNHNS and CDR2 SASEGT. The CDR3 here is CASTDRGRNQPHHF. CDR3 bases: TGTGCCAGCACGGACAGGGGAAGGAATCAGCCCCACCACTTT.

In this sample, this clonotype is large. This sequence joins TRBV6-5 and TRBJ2-5; TRBD2 aligns across 7 bases. This CDR3 has 15 residues. The J segment lost 2 bases and the V segment lost 4 bases, leaving 7 bases of the junction unmatched. Germline CDR1 is MNHEY and CDR2 is SVGAGI. The CDR3 here is CASSFGGVAQETQYF. CDR3 DNA sequence: TGTGCCAGCAGTTTTGGGGGGGTAGCGCAAGAGACCCAGTACTTC.

The CDR3 nucleotides are TGTGCCAGCAGTGAATTCGGTAGCGGGAGGGGAGCAGATACGCAGTATTTT. Amino acids: CASSEFGSGRGADTQYF. The V call is TRBV25-1, the J call TRBJ2-3; 11 bases are a match to TRBD2. Germline V gives CDR1 MGHDK, CDR2 SYGVNS. V gave up 1 base and J gave up 4 bases; unmatched junction bases: 7. The CDR3 has 17 residues.

This chain joins TRBV6-5 and TRBJ2-5; D is unclear. The CDR3 runs to 13 residues. Germline V lookup: CDR1 MNHEY, CDR2 SVGAGI. Trimming shortened V by 2 bases and J by 3 bases, and 7 bases separated the two germline ends. The CDR3 reads CASSYGPEETQYF. The CDR3 bases are TGTGCCAGCAGTTACGGGCCTGAAGAGACCCAGTACTTC.

The chain uses TRBV10-2 and TRBJ1-2, with unresolved D. V lost 3 bases and J 4 bases, leaving 9 bases between the germline ends. The CDR3 is made up of 13 amino acids. The germline CDR1 and CDR2 sequences are WSHSY and SAAADI. Here the CDR3 DNA reads TGCGCCAGCAGTGATGGGCAGGTCTATGGCTACACCTTC. It codes for CASSDGQVYGYTF.

J is TRBJ2-4 and V is TRBV7-2; no clear D gene. The germline gives CDR1 SGHTA, CDR2 FQGNSA. The CDR3 totals 14 residues. Trimming stripped 5 bases from V and 2 bases from J, with 10 bases between. Written as DNA, the CDR3 is TGTGCCAGCAGCAGTTCTAATTCCAAAAACATTCAGTACTTC. This sequence encodes CASSSSNSKNIQYF.

This clonotype was detected only once. CDR3 region: CASSERTGRGLAKNIQYF. Written as DNA, the CDR3 is TGTGCCAGCAGTGAAAGGACAGGGCGGGGACTAGCCAAAAACATTCAGTACTTC. This rearrangement joins TRBV6-1 to TRBJ2-4; TRBD1 matches 8 bases. The V and J ends lost 2 bases and 0 bases, in that order; junction bases with no gene match: 9. Germline CDR1 and CDR2: MNHNS and SASEGT. This CDR3 is 18 amino acids long.

By its share, this clonotype is medium-sized. The CDR3, as DNA: TGTGCCAGCAGTGAAATAGGGGGGGCAATCTACGAGCAGTACTTC. It encodes CASSEIGGAIYEQYF. V gene TRBV6-1 combines with J gene TRBJ2-1; D perhaps matches TRBD2 (7 bases). Gene TRBJ2-7 matches the end of the DNA better, so the J call may be wrong. This CDR3 has 15 residues. Germline loops: CDR1 MNHNS, CDR2 SASEGT.

This clonotype is medium-sized. V usage is TRBV6-5 and J usage is TRBJ2-4; a weak D match, TRBD1 (5 bases). CDR1 MNHEY and CDR2 SVGAGI come from the germline V gene. V was shortened by 3 bases and J by 4 bases, with 10 bases between the two germline ends. The CDR3 has 14 amino acids. In nucleotides, the CDR3 is TGTGCCAGCAGTTATGCAGGGTCAAAAAACATTCAGTACTTC. Translation: CASSYAGSKNIQYF.

By share, this clonotype ranks as large. The V call is TRBV6-1, the J call TRBJ2-3, with TRBD2 matching 8 bases. Germline loops: CDR1 MNHNS, CDR2 SASEGT. Trimming took 6 bases from V and 4 from J; bases not matched to a gene: 9. There are 15 residues in the CDR3. In DNA form, the CDR3 reads TGTGCCAGCAGACGATCGGGAGGGCCGGCAGATACGCAGTATTTT. Its translation is CASRRSGGPADTQYF.

This sequence joins TRBV7-2 and TRBJ2-1; weak D call: TRBD1 (6 bases). Between the trimmed V and J ends, which lost 10 bases and 6 bases, there was a span of 19 bases. Looked up from germline, CDR1 is SGHTA and CDR2 is FQGNSA. This CDR3 has 14 residues. CDR3 sequence: CATRPSTGINEQFF. The CDR3 DNA reads as TGTGCCACCCGACCGTCTACAGGGATCAATGAGCAGTTCTTC. The full variable domain, completed using reference TRBV7-2 and TRBJ2-1, is GAGVSQSPSNKVTEKGKDVELRCDPISGHTALYWYRQSLGQGLEFLIYFQGNSAPDKSGLPSDRFSAERTGGSVSTLTIQRTQQEDSAVYLCATRPSTGINEQFFGPGTRLTVL.

V and J are TRBV6-1 and TRBJ2-1, with TRBD2 matching 10 bases. V lost 5 bases and J lost 11; bases outside the gene matches: 9. The CDR3 is made up of 14 amino acids. The germline V gene has CDR1 MNHNS and CDR2 SASEGT. CDR3 sequence reads: CASSRTSGAIKQFF. The CDR3 nucleotides are TGTGCCAGCAGTAGAACTAGCGGGGCTATTAAGCAGTTCTTC.

By its share, this clonotype is medium-sized. The CDR3 coding sequence is TGTGCCAGCGCGCCCGGTCCACATCGCTATGGCTACACCTTC. Protein product: CASAPGPHRYGYTF. The gene calls are TRBV6-1 and TRBJ1-2, with D unclear. The V end was cut by 8 bases, the J end by 4 bases, with 17 bases between. The CDR3 is made up of 14 amino acids. Per the germline V gene, CDR1 is MNHNS and CDR2 is SASEGT.

The chain couples TRBV6-5 to TRBJ2-1, with 10 positions matching TRBD2. The germline gives CDR1 MNHEY, CDR2 SVGAGI. This CDR3 is 14 amino acids long. After removal of 4 bases from V and 10 bases from J, the junction contained 7 bases not matched to a gene. The CDR3 protein is CASSFGTSAYEQFF. The CDR3 DNA sequence: TGTGCCAGCAGTTTTGGGACTAGCGCCTACGAGCAGTTCTTC.

The gene calls are TRBV6-1 and TRBJ2-4, with D possibly matching TRBD2 (5 bases). The DNA end is a closer match to TRBJ2-3, so the J assignment may be wrong. This CDR3 contains 14 residues. In germline, CDR1 is MNHNS, CDR2 SASEGT. CDR3: CASSEASAKNIQYF. In DNA, the CDR3 is TGTGCCAGCAGTGAAGCTAGCGCCAAAAACATTCAGTATTTT.

V is TRBV10-1 and J is TRBJ2-1; the D is unclear. The germline V gene has CDR1 WNHNN and CDR2 SYGVQD (reference sequence). The CDR3 is made up of 11 amino acids. Trimming shortened V by 5 bases and J by 4 bases, and 3 bases separated the two germline ends. The CDR3 reads CASSTYNEQFF. Here the CDR3 DNA reads TGCGCCAGCAGTACTTACAATGAGCAGTTCTTC.

Sample share makes this clonotype medium-sized. V is TRBV7-2 and J is TRBJ2-1, with unresolved D. The germline V gene has CDR1 SGHTA and CDR2 FQGNSA. The ends were cut back, 2 bases at V and 10 bases at J, with 6 bases in the middle. CDR3 length: 11 residues. The CDR3 loop reads CASSLSREQFF. The CDR3 nucleotides are TGTGCCAGCAGCTTATCTCGCGAGCAGTTCTTC. The full variable domain, completed using reference TRBV7-2 and TRBJ2-1, is GAGVSQSPSNKVTEKGKDVELRCDPISGHTALYWYRQSLGQGLEFLIYFQGNSAPDKSGLPSDRFSAERTGGSVSTLTIQRTQQEDSAVYLCASSLSREQFFGPGTRLTVL.

J is TRBJ2-2 and V is TRBV6-5; D is ambiguous. Trimming shortened V by 5 bases and J by 5 bases, and 12 bases separated the two germline ends. The CDR3 length is 14 residues. CDR1 is MNHEY and CDR2 is SVGAGI in the germline V gene. Here the CDR3 DNA reads TGTGCCAGCAGTACCGACTGGGTTACCGGGGAGCTGTTTTTT. Translating it yields CASSTDWVTGELFF.

Concerning this clonotype itself: A much larger clone lies one base from this, so it may be a read error. CDR3 sequence: CTTWGSGSHEQYF. The CDR3 DNA reads TGTACCACCTGGGGTAGCGGGAGTCACGAGCAGTACTTC. J is TRBJ2-4 and V is TRBV10-3; 9 positions agree with TRBD2. The J call may be mistaken, given a closer DNA end match to TRBJ2-7. Germline lookup yields CDR1 ENHRY and CDR2 SYGVKD. The CDR3 is made up of 13 amino acids.

V gene TRBV10-1 combines with J gene TRBJ2-1; D may be TRBD1 (6 bases). V shed 10 bases and J shed 9 bases, with 16 bases lying between them. This CDR3 contains 12 residues. The germline CDR1 and CDR2 sequences are WNHNN and SYGVQD (reference sequence). In nucleotides, the CDR3 is TGCGCCAACGAAATTACAGGGTTTGAGCAGTTCTTC. It is translated as CANEITGFEQFF.

The V and J genes are TRBV6-2 or TRBV6-3 and TRBJ2-1, with 13 bases that match TRBD2. Per germline, CDR1 MNHEY and CDR2 SVGEGT. The ends lost 6 bases at V and 0 bases at J; junction bases unmatched: 8. The CDR3 is 18 amino acids. The CDR3 coding sequence is TGTGCCAGCAGATACACTAGCGGGAGGGAGAGCTCCTACAATGAGCAGTTCTTC. Protein: CASRYTSGRESSYNEQFF.

This clonotype has a handful of counts. V is TRBV7-2 and J is TRBJ2-1; 10 bases agree with TRBD2. Gene TRBJ2-7 matches the end of the DNA better, so the J call may be wrong. This CDR3 contains 14 residues. Germline CDR1 reads SGHTA; CDR2 reads FQGNSA. The CDR3 is CASSQLAGPYEQYF. CDR3 coding DNA: TGTGCCAGCAGCCAACTAGCGGGGCCCTACGAGCAGTACTTC.

This clonotype was picked up a small number of times. The chain recombines TRBV6-2 or TRBV6-3 with TRBJ2-3; the match to TRBD2 covers 8 bases. Germline lookup yields CDR1 MNHEY and CDR2 SVGEGT. The CDR3 consists of 17 residues. V lost 2 bases and J lost 1; bases outside the gene matches: 8. CDR3 protein: CASSYDPREGGTDTQYF. DNA of the CDR3: TGTGCCAGCAGTTACGACCCCCGGGAGGGCGGCACAGATACGCAGTATTTT.

This chain links TRBV6-5 with TRBJ2-4; the D is unclear. Trimming shortened V by 2 bases and J by 1 base, and 3 bases separated the two germline ends. The CDR3 runs 13 residues. Germline values: CDR1 MNHEY, CDR2 SVGAGI. CDR3 region: CASSYRAKNIQYF. Here the CDR3 DNA reads TGTGCCAGCAGTTACAGGGCCAAAAACATTCAGTACTTC.